This record covers a single TCR beta chain. This sample was taken from a study of blood T cell repertoires in COVID-19. Per the original data handling: Using reference gene primer amplification, nucleated cell counts were estimated. Only in-frame clones appear in the TCRdb table, and some are missing; sequencing was by immunoSEQ multiplex PCR. Clone size and the V and J calls come from that table; the DNA yielded D and trimming. The sample yields about 300,000 clones, 70% to 90% seen once. The sequenced material came from peripheral blood. The sequence was collected from a woman aged 45-59 years with COVID-19, enrolled during active disease.

DNA of the CDR3: TGTGCCAGCCGCCGACAGGGAGGTAACACCATATATTTT. Its protein is CASRRQGGNTIYF. The V and J genes are TRBV6-5 and TRBJ1-3; 7 nucleotides match TRBD1. There are 13 residues in the CDR3. Trimming cost V 8 bases and J 7 bases; bases outside gene matches: 8. CDR1 and CDR2 from the germline V gene are MNHEY and SVGAGI.